The clone carrying this T cell receptor beta chain was detected ten times or more. Its antigen is unidentified. Using MiXCR, TCRdb reanalyzed the PCR reads. The top ten clones hold 15% to 20% of a sample with roughly 20,000 clones, roughly 15% of them seen once. This entry comes from a study of metastatic and nonmetastatic thyroid tumors. Study details: Comparison of repertoires was carried out across blood and tumor or nodule tissue from malignant and benign thyroid patients. Study-level results: Reports indicated that malignant thyroid tumors showed significantly higher TCR beta diversity than benign nodules did, in blood and tumor.

There were no patients who had received any treatment before thyroid surgery. The receptor was derived from a male donor with papillary thyroid cancer or a benign thyroid nodule (not recorded which). Some clones in this sample may be carry-over from other donors' samples. The material sequenced was blood.

This CDR3 reads CASSPTPDTEAFF. The CDR3 DNA follows: TGTGCCAGCAGCCCTACTCCGGACACTGAAGCTTTCTTT. The chain carries TRBV7-3 and TRBJ1-1; D not certain. V lost 5 bases, J lost 3 bases, and 10 bases lay in between. CDR1 and CDR2 from the germline V gene are SGHTA and FQGTGA. CDR3 length: 13 amino acids. Variable domain in full (rest from reference TRBV7-3 and TRBJ1-1): GAGVSQTPSNKVTEKGKYVELRCDPISGHTALYWYRQSLGQGPEFLIYFQGTGAADDSGLPNDRFFAVRPEGSVSTLKIQRTERGDSAVYLCASSPTPDTEAFFGQGTRLTVV.